The sequence of this T cell receptor (beta chain) was determined in a study of cytomegalovirus exposure and HLA in healthy donors. Germline values: CDR1 SGHNT, CDR2 YYREEE (reference sequence). This CDR3 spans 14 amino acids. After removal of 4 bases from V and 9 bases from J, the junction contained 5 bases not matched to a gene. This clone appeared a single time. Profiling relied on immunoSEQ multiplex PCR, and the TCRdb table lists in-frame clones only, not all of them. The table includes about 330,000 clones, 86% detected once. The gene calls are TRBV5-4 and TRBJ2-1; TRBD2 aligns across 12 bases. The sequence was collected from a woman aged 18-29 years in good health and CMV-seronegative. The specimen sequenced was PBMCs. The DNA of the CDR3 is TGTGCCAGCAGCACCGGACTAGCGGGAACTGAGCAGTTCTTC. As protein: CASSTGLAGTEQFF.